One sample yielded the 17 T cell receptor beta chains listed below, sequenced in a study of lymphopenia after photon versus proton radiotherapy. Measured with immunoSEQ multiplex PCR; TCRdb has only the in-frame clones, and not every one. The sample has 150,000 to 200,000 clones; about 85% are singletons. Specimen: peripheral blood, collected from a patient treated with photon-based radiotherapy. The receptors were gathered from a man aged 45 to 65 with gastric cancer.

The chain recombines TRBV6-6 with TRBJ2-7; TRBD2 matches 7 bases. The germline V gene encodes CDR1 MNHNY and CDR2 SVGAGI (reference sequence). V was clipped by 2 bases and J by 3 bases; unmatched bases: 7. This CDR3 has 15 residues. DNA for the CDR3: TGTGCCAGCAGTTACCCCCCCGGGGGGAACTACGAGCAGTACTTC. Translating it yields CASSYPPGGNYEQYF.

The V gene is TRBV7-3, the J gene TRBJ2-5; D gene unclear. This CDR3 has 14 amino acids. The germline V gene encodes CDR1 SGHTA and CDR2 FQGTGA. Deletions cut 2 bases from V and 5 bases from J, with 12 bases between. CDR3: CASSLSGFGETQYF. DNA for the CDR3: TGTGCCAGCAGCTTATCCGGGTTCGGGGAGACCCAGTACTTC.

The rearrangement uses TRBV4-1 and TRBJ2-7; 9 positions agree with TRBD2. The CDR3 is 16 residues long. Germline CDR1 MGHRA, CDR2 YSYEKL. V trimming: 4 bases; J trimming: 2 bases; junction bases outside the gene matches: 9. The CDR3 DNA is TGCGCCAGCAGCCCCCAGGCGGCGGGAGGGCCCTACGAGCAGTACTTC. Amino acid sequence: CASSPQAAGGPYEQYF.

The chain uses TRBV29-1 and TRBJ2-7; perhaps D is TRBD1 or TRBD2 (5 bases each). This CDR3 is built from 15 residues. Germline lookup yields CDR1 SQVTM and CDR2 ANQGSEA. V lost 4 bases, J lost 4 bases, and 20 bases lay in between. CDR3 nucleotides: TGCAGCGTTGCCGCCAAGCCGGGACCGCAATACGAGCAGTACTTC. It is translated as CSVAAKPGPQYEQYF.

CDR3 sequence: CASSIPGVVTEAFF. CDR3 coding DNA: TGTGCCAGTAGTATCCCAGGGGTAGTCACTGAAGCTTTCTTT. The chain carries TRBV19 and TRBJ1-1; D perhaps matches TRBD1 (6 bases). CDR3 length equals 14 residues. Germline V gene lookup returns CDR1 LNHDA and CDR2 SQIVND (reference sequence). With 3 bases removed from V and 4 bases from J, the gap between germline ends came to 12 bases.

The chain carries TRBV7-2 and TRBJ2-7; 12 bases line up with TRBD1. CDR3 length: 16 residues. Unmatched junction bases numbered 11, after V lost 5 bases and J lost 6 bases. CDR1 and CDR2 from the germline V gene are SGHTA and FQGNSA. The CDR3 spells CASSRNPGTGGLEQYF. Here the CDR3 DNA reads TGTGCCAGCAGCCGAAACCCCGGGACAGGGGGCCTCGAGCAGTACTTC.

This chain links TRBV28 with TRBJ2-1; 16 nucleotides match TRBD2. The CDR3 runs 15 residues. J lost 7 bases, V lost 5 bases, and 2 bases had no gene match. CDR1 is MDHEN and CDR2 is SYDVKM in the germline V gene. The CDR3 spells CASSTGLAGGNEQFF. The CDR3, as DNA: TGTGCCAGCAGTACGGGACTAGCGGGAGGGAATGAGCAGTTCTTC.

This clone was seen only once. Here the CDR3 DNA reads TGTGCCAGCAGCCAAGAATCAGGGGGTTTTAACACCGGGGAGCTGTTTTTT. Amino acids: CASSQESGGFNTGELFF. V and J are TRBV4-2 and TRBJ2-2; 7 positions match TRBD1. The V gene's germline CDR1 is LGHNA and CDR2 YNFKEQ. CDR3 length: 17 residues. The J segment lost 2 bases and the V segment lost 0 bases, leaving 6 bases of the junction unmatched.

The gene calls are TRBV6-1 and TRBJ2-3; perhaps TRBD2 as D (5 bases). Trimming stripped 0 bases from V and 7 bases from J, with 14 bases between. This CDR3 comprises 15 residues. Germline V gene sequence: CDR1 MNHNS, CDR2 SASEGT. In DNA form, the CDR3 reads TGTGCCAGCAGTGAAGCTGGCCTAGCAGAACATACGCAGTATTTT. Protein: CASSEAGLAEHTQYF.

The rearrangement uses TRBV6-1 and TRBJ2-7, with TRBD2 identical over 10 bases. Germline V gene data show CDR1 as MNHNS and CDR2 as SASEGT. The CDR3 totals 15 residues. V shed 2 bases and J 4 bases; nucleotides not matched to a gene: 5. In DNA, the CDR3 is TGTGCCAGCAGTGAACCCACTAGCGGGGCTTACGAGCAGTACTTC. As protein: CASSEPTSGAYEQYF.

The CDR3 protein is CASSEGVMPGELFF. DNA for the CDR3: TGTGCCAGCAGTGAAGGAGTGATGCCCGGGGAGCTGTTTTTT. The chain joins TRBV2 to TRBJ2-2; D unclear. Trimming removed 1 base at V and 6 bases at J, with 9 bases between. This CDR3 contains 14 residues. CDR1 is SNHLY and CDR2 is FYNNEI in the germline V gene.

V and J are TRBV28 and TRBJ2-5; possibly TRBD2 for D (6 bases). The V and J ends lost 6 bases and 4 bases respectively, with 21 bases between them. Germline lookup yields CDR1 MDHEN and CDR2 SYDVKM. The CDR3 has 16 amino acids. The CDR3 here is CASRSVPGLPRETQYF. CDR3 DNA: TGTGCCAGCAGGTCAGTTCCGGGACTCCCGAGAGAGACCCAGTACTTC.

The chain links TRBV9 to TRBJ2-5; D not resolved. Trimming took off 4 bases at V and 5 bases at J, with 21 bases between the two ends. This CDR3 spans 16 amino acids. Germline V CDR1 and CDR2: SGDLS, YYNGEE. The CDR3 sequence: CASSFTNNLGWETQYF. The CDR3 DNA is TGTGCCAGCAGCTTCACTAACAACCTGGGGTGGGAGACCCAGTACTTC.

The rearrangement joins TRBV5-1 to TRBJ2-3; maybe TRBD2 (5 bases). The CDR3 contains 13 residues. Germline CDR1 reads SGHRS; CDR2 reads YFSETQ. V lost 6 bases and J 0 bases, leaving 8 bases between the germline ends. The CDR3 loop is CASKRTSTDTQYF. The CDR3 nucleotides are TGCGCCAGCAAGCGGACCAGCACAGATACGCAGTATTTT.

This clone was observed once. Other DNA sequences within the sample encode an identical CDR3. The V and J genes are TRBV10-3 and TRBJ2-7; TRBD2 aligns across 8 bases. With 2 bases clipped from V and 2 bases from J, the junction kept 2 bases outside the gene matches. CDR1 is ENHRY and CDR2 is SYGVKD in the germline V gene. This CDR3 contains 14 residues. The CDR3 DNA sequence: TGTGCCATCAGTGAGGCGGGAGGTACCTACGAGCAGTACTTC. It yields the protein CAISEAGGTYEQYF.

This clone came up a few times. The chain couples TRBV12-5 to TRBJ2-1; 8 nucleotides agree with TRBD2. The germline V gene encodes CDR1 LGHNT and CDR2 FRNRAP. Trimming at V came to 0 bases and at J to 7 bases, leaving 14 bases not matched to a gene. CDR3 size: 18 residues. For the CDR3, the DNA is TGTGCTAGTGGTTTGGTACGAATGGGCGGGAGGAAATTGAATGAGCAGTTCTTC. Its translation is CASGLVRMGGRKLNEQFF.

The rearrangement links TRBV5-1 to TRBJ2-3; a weak D match, TRBD1 (6 bases). This CDR3 is built from 16 residues. Germline V lookup: CDR1 SGHRS, CDR2 YFSETQ. Trimming removed 0 bases at V and 3 bases at J, with 14 bases between. The CDR3 sequence is CASSLARGQRTDTQYF. CDR3 DNA: TGCGCCAGCAGCTTGGCCAGGGGACAACGGACAGATACGCAGTATTTT.